This T cell receptor (beta chain) is drawn from a study of blood T cell repertoires in COVID-19. V lost 1 base and J lost 2, with 9 bases in between. There are 14 residues in the CDR3. CDR1 and CDR2 from the germline V gene are SGDLS and YYNGEE. Authors' methods: Nucleated cell counts were estimated from reference gene primer amplification. Data came from immunoSEQ multiplex PCR; TCRdb stores just in-frame clones and leaves some out. D and trimming come from the DNA, and the V and J calls and clone size come from that table. The sample contains 250,000 to 350,000 clones, around 85% of which appear only once. As to this clone: Within the sample, other DNA sequences also encode this same CDR3.

Grouping used clinical history reported by participants in a survey and questionnaire. The recovered donors of Cohort 3 showed two negative PCRs, clearance, or symptom resolution. The sequence derives from a woman aged 25-40 years who had recovered from COVID-19. This chain links TRBV9 with TRBJ1-1; no clear D gene. What was sequenced was PBMCs or T cells enriched from blood (not recorded which). The chain's CDR3 is CASSVSGGNTEAFF. CDR3 nucleotide sequence: TGTGCCAGCAGCGTAAGCGGCGGTAACACTGAAGCTTTCTTT.